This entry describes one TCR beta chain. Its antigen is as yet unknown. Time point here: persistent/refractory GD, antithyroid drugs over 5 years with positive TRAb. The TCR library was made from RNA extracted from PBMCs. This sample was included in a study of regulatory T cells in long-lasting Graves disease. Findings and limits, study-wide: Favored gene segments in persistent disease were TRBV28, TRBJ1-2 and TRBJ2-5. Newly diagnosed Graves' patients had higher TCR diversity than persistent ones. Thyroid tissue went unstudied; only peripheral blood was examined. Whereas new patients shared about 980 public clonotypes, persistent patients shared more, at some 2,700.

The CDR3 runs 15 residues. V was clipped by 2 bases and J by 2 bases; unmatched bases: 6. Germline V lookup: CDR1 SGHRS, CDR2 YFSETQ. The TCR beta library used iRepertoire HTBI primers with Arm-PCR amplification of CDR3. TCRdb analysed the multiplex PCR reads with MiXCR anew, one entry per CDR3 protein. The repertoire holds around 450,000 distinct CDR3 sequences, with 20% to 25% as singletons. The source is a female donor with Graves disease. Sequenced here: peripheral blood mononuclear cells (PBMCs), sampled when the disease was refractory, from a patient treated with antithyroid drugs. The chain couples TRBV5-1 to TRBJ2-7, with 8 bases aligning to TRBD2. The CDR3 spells CASSLGTSSTYEQYF. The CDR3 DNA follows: TGCGCCAGCAGCTTAGGGACTAGTAGTACCTACGAGCAGTACTTC.